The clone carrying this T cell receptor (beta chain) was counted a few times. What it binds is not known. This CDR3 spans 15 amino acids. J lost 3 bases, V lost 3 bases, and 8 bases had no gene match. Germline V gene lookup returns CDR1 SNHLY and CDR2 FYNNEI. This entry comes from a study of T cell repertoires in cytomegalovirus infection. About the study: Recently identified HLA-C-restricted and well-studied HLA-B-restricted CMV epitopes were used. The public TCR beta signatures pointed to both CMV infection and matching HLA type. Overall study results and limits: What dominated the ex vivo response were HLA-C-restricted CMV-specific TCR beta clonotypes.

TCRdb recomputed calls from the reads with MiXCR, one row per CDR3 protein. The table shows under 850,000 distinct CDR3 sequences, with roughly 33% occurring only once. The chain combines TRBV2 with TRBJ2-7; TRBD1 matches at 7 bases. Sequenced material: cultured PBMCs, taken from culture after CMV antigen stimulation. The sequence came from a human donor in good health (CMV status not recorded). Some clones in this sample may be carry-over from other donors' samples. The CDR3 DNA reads TGTGCCAGCAGTGAGCAGCTTGGACAGGTCTACGAGCAGTACTTC. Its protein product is CASSEQLGQVYEQYF. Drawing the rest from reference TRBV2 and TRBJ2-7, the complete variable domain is EPEVTQTPSHQVTQMGQEVILRCVPISNHLYFYWYRQILGQKVEFLVSFYNNEISEKSEIFDDQFSVERPDGSNFTLKIRSTKLEDSAMYFCASSEQLGQVYEQYFGPGTRLTVT.